The clone carrying this T cell receptor (beta chain) was counted once. The sample is drawn from a study of PD-L1 blockade in urothelial cancer. Study at large: Blood analysis occurred 3 weeks (second dose) and 6 weeks after treatment start.

The germline V gene has CDR1 WSHSY and CDR2 SAAADI. The CDR3 consists of 13 residues. V was clipped by 2 bases and J by 5 bases, with 9 bases between them. Clones were sequenced by immunoSEQ multiplex PCR, and TCRdb holds only the in-frame ones, with some missing. The sample lists approximately 45,000 clones, 75% to 90% occurring once. Sample time point: pretreatment peripheral blood. Patients were diagnosed with urothelial carcinoma, either locally advanced or metastatic. The number of samples from each patient was between 1 and 8, taken pretreatment and on-treatment. The sequencing here drew on PBMCs, taken around atezolizumab (anti-PD-L1) treatment. The clonotype originates from a man aged 45 to 65 with urothelial cancer. The rearrangement links TRBV10-2 to TRBJ2-5; a possible D gene is TRBD1 (5 bases). The CDR3 DNA sequence: TGCGCCAGCAGTGAGAATAGGGGTGAGACCCAGTACTTC. Translated: CASSENRGETQYF.